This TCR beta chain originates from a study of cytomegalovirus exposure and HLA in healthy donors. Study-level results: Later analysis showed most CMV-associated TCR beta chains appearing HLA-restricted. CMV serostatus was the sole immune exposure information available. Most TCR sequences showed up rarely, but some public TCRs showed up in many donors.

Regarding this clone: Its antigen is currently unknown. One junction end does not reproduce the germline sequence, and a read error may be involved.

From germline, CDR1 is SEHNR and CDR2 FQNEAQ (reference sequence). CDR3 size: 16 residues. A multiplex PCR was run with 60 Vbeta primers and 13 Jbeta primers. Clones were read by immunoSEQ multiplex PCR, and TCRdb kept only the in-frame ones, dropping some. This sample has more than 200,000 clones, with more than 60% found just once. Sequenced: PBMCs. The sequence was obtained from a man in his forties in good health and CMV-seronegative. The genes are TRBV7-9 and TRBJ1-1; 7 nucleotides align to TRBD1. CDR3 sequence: CSSSPVGRDRNTEAFF. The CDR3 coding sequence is TGTTCCAGCAGCCCCGTCGGGCGGGACAGAAACACTGAAGCTTTCTTT.